The clone carrying this T cell receptor beta chain was seen at least ten times. Its matching antigen is unknown. The data were obtained in a study of early T cells in non-severe SARS-CoV-2 infection. In the study overall: The study sequenced bulk RNA from unsorted whole blood, with chains unpaired. Overall study findings and caveats: Anti-spike CD8 specificities were favored by VDJdb matching, whose results missed private and CD4 specificities.

Germline trimming cut 6 bases from V and 7 bases from J; bases unmatched to any gene: 12. The CDR3 has 15 amino acids. Attached unique molecular identifiers marked individual cDNA molecules. Each CDR3 protein gets one entry after TCRdb re-called the 5' RACE reads with MiXCR. Altogether some 36,000 distinct CDR3 sequences are present, roughly 5.7% being singletons, with the ten largest covering approximately 5%. V usage is TRBV12-3 or TRBV12-4 and J usage is TRBJ1-2; 9 bases match TRBD1. Material: whole blood. The receptor's source is an adult who was a healthcare worker with PCR-confirmed SARS-CoV-2 infection or an uninfected control (not recorded which). CDR3 sequence: CASSLVGTGIRGYTF. The CDR3 DNA sequence: TGTGCCAGCAGCCTCGTCGGGACAGGGATTCGTGGCTACACCTTC.